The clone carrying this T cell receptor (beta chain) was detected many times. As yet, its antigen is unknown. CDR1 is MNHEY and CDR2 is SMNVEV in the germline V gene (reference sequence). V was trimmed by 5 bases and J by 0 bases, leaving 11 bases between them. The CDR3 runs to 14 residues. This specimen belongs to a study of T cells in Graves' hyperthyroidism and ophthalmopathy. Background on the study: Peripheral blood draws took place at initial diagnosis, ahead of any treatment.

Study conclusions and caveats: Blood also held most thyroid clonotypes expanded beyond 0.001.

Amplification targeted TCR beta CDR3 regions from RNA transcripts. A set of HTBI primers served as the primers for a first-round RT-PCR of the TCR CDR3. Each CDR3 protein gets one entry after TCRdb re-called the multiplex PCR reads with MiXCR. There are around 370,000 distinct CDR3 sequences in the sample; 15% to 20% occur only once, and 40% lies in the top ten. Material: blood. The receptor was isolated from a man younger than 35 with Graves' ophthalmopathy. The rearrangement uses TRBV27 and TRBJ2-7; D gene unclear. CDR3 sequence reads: CASSPRTVSYEQYF. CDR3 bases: TGTGCCAGCAGTCCTAGGACGGTCTCCTACGAGCAGTACTTC.